Listed below are T cell receptor beta chains from one sample, sequenced in a study of radiotherapy plus CTLA-4 blockade in lung cancer. This table comes from immunoSEQ multiplex PCR, and its TCRdb copy is limited to in-frame clones, with some not included. This table has 110,000 or so clones, 65% to 85% appearing once. The specimen comprised peripheral blood, sampled from a patient treated with radiotherapy plus ipilimumab. The receptors stem from a human donor with non-small cell lung cancer who had a partial response to radiotherapy plus ipilimumab. Both conserved end residues are part of each CDR3. Fields, in order: V gene, clone size, D gene, J gene, CDR3 DNA, CDR3 protein. D genes are given only for firm matches. Part of the rows lack a size; the others show once, few, many or a class for expanded clones.

v_call: TRBV11-1
clone_size: NA
d_call: NA
j_call: TRBJ1-1
cdr3_nt: TGTGCCAGCAGCCCCGGGGGGAGGACTGAAGCTTTCTTT
cdr3_aa: CASSPGGRTEAFF

v_call: TRBV5-6
clone_size: medium-sized
d_call: NA
j_call: TRBJ1-1
cdr3_nt: TGTGCCAGCAGCACGAACAGCCTTCCCACTGAAGCTTTCTTT
cdr3_aa: CASSTNSLPTEAFF

v_call: TRBV7-9
clone_size: few
d_call: NA
j_call: TRBJ1-3
cdr3_nt: TGTGCCAGCAGCGAGTCGACAGGTTCGAGCTCTGGAAACACCATATATTTT
cdr3_aa: CASSESTGSSSGNTIYF

v_call: TRBV7-8
clone_size: NA
d_call: TRBD1
j_call: TRBJ1-1
cdr3_nt: TGTGCCAGCAGCCCAGGGGGTTGGACTGAAGCTTTCTTT
cdr3_aa: CASSPGGWTEAFF

v_call: TRBV11-2
clone_size: NA
d_call: NA
j_call: TRBJ2-3
cdr3_nt: TGTGCCAGCAGCTTAGGTATAGACACAGATACGCAGTATTTT
cdr3_aa: CASSLGIDTDTQYF

v_call: TRBV29-1
clone_size: NA
d_call: NA
j_call: TRBJ2-1
cdr3_nt: TGCAGCGCCGAACTAGGCAATGAGCAGTTCTTC
cdr3_aa: CSAELGNEQFF

v_call: TRBV7-9
clone_size: NA
d_call: NA
j_call: TRBJ1-2
cdr3_nt: TGTGCCAGCAGCTTAGTGGGGGGCTATGGCTACACCTTC
cdr3_aa: CASSLVGGYGYTF

v_call: TRBV30
clone_size: NA
d_call: NA
j_call: TRBJ2-7
cdr3_nt: TGTGCCTGGAGTGTACGGGGAGCCGAGCAGTACTTC
cdr3_aa: CAWSVRGAEQYF

v_call: TRBV6-6
clone_size: NA
d_call: NA
j_call: TRBJ1-3
cdr3_nt: TGTGCCAGCAGCCCGACAGGAGCTGGAAACACCATATATTTT
cdr3_aa: CASSPTGAGNTIYF

v_call: TRBV19
clone_size: NA
d_call: NA
j_call: TRBJ1-5
cdr3_nt: TGTGCCAGTAGTATCAGAGCGGGCCAGCCCCAGCATTTT
cdr3_aa: CASSIRAGQPQHF

v_call: TRBV30
clone_size: NA
d_call: TRBD1
j_call: TRBJ1-6
cdr3_nt: TGTGCCTGGAGTGTATTGGACAGGGAATCACCCCTCCACTTT
cdr3_aa: CAWSVLDRESPLHF

v_call: TRBV7-8
clone_size: few
d_call: TRBD1
j_call: TRBJ2-1
cdr3_nt: TGTGCCAGCAGCCCAAGGGGGACAGGGGTTCATGAGCAGTTCTTC
cdr3_aa: CASSPRGTGVHEQFF

v_call: TRBV29-1
clone_size: NA
d_call: TRBD1
j_call: TRBJ1-2
cdr3_nt: TGCAGCGTAAGGGACAGGTCTAACTATGGCTACACCTTC
cdr3_aa: CSVRDRSNYGYTF

v_call: TRBV28
clone_size: NA
d_call: TRBD1
j_call: TRBJ2-5
cdr3_nt: TGTGCCTCCGGGACAGGCCTATCGATGGGGACCCAGTACTTC
cdr3_aa: CASGTGLSMGTQYF

v_call: TRBV10-3
clone_size: NA
d_call: NA
j_call: TRBJ2-1
cdr3_nt: TGTGCCATCAGTGAGATAAATGAGCAGTTCTTC
cdr3_aa: CAISEINEQFF

v_call: TRBV5-4
clone_size: once
d_call: NA
j_call: TRBJ1-3
cdr3_nt: TGTGCCAGCAGCTTAACACAGAGCCCAGGAAACACCATATATTTT
cdr3_aa: CASSLTQSPGNTIYF

v_call: TRBV4-3
clone_size: NA
d_call: TRBD1
j_call: TRBJ1-1
cdr3_nt: TGCGCCAGCAGCCAGGAGGACCGACAGGGTTCGGCTTTCTTT
cdr3_aa: CASSQEDRQGSAFF

v_call: TRBV7-3
clone_size: NA
d_call: TRBD1
j_call: TRBJ1-1
cdr3_nt: TGTGCCACCGGGACAGGGAGGAACACTGAAGCTTTCTTT
cdr3_aa: CATGTGRNTEAFF

v_call: TRBV7-2
clone_size: few
d_call: NA
j_call: TRBJ1-4
cdr3_nt: TGTGCCAGCAGAGATGTCAGGGTCGCAAGTGAAAAACTGTTTTTT
cdr3_aa: CASRDVRVASEKLFF

v_call: TRBV5-4
clone_size: NA
d_call: TRBD1
j_call: TRBJ2-2
cdr3_nt: TGTGCCAGCAGCTCCCGGGACAGGGGGACCGGGGAGCTGTTTTTT
cdr3_aa: CASSSRDRGTGELFF

v_call: TRBV10-2
clone_size: few
d_call: TRBD2
j_call: TRBJ2-3
cdr3_nt: TGCGCCAGCAGCGGGACTAGCGGGGGGGCAGATACGCAGTATTTT
cdr3_aa: CASSGTSGGADTQYF

v_call: TRBV29-1
clone_size: NA
d_call: TRBD1
j_call: TRBJ1-4
cdr3_nt: TGCAGCGCCTCCCCTGGACAGGGGACAACAACTAATGAAAAACTGTTTTTT
cdr3_aa: CSASPGQGTTTNEKLFF

v_call: TRBV5-6
clone_size: NA
d_call: NA
j_call: TRBJ1-2
cdr3_nt: TGTGCCAGCACCTTAGGCGGACACGATGGCTACACCTTC
cdr3_aa: CASTLGGHDGYTF

v_call: TRBV15
clone_size: NA
d_call: TRBD2
j_call: TRBJ2-3
cdr3_nt: TGTGCCACCAGCCCGGGACTAGCGGGAGTTGGGACAGATACGCAGTATTTT
cdr3_aa: CATSPGLAGVGTDTQYF

v_call: TRBV7-8
clone_size: once
d_call: NA
j_call: TRBJ2-5
cdr3_nt: TGTGCCAGCAGCTTATACGCGGAGACCCAGTACTTC
cdr3_aa: CASSLYAETQYF

v_call: TRBV7-3
clone_size: NA
d_call: TRBD2
j_call: TRBJ2-3
cdr3_nt: TGTGCCAGCAGCTTTGGAGCGGGAGATAATACAGATACGCAGTATTTT
cdr3_aa: CASSFGAGDNTDTQYF

v_call: TRBV4-2
clone_size: NA
d_call: TRBD2
j_call: TRBJ2-1
cdr3_nt: TGTGCCAGCAGCCAAGCACGGGCTAGCGGTGAGCAGTTCTTC
cdr3_aa: CASSQARASGEQFF

v_call: TRBV7-2
clone_size: NA
d_call: NA
j_call: TRBJ2-1
cdr3_nt: TGTGCCAGCAGCCCCCGGATAGCTTTAGGCAATGAGCAGTTCTTC
cdr3_aa: CASSPRIALGNEQFF

v_call: TRBV7-3
clone_size: NA
d_call: NA
j_call: TRBJ2-3
cdr3_nt: TGTGCCAGCAGCCCTAACACAGATACGCAGTATTTT
cdr3_aa: CASSPNTDTQYF

v_call: TRBV5-1
clone_size: once
d_call: TRBD2
j_call: TRBJ2-4
cdr3_nt: TGCGCCAGCAGCTTGGGTCCTAGCGGATCCAAAAACATTCAGTACTTC
cdr3_aa: CASSLGPSGSKNIQYF

v_call: TRBV5-3
clone_size: NA
d_call: TRBD2
j_call: TRBJ2-1
cdr3_nt: TGTGCCAGAAGCACGGGGGGGACCTACAATGAGCAGTTCTTC
cdr3_aa: CARSTGGTYNEQFF

v_call: TRBV28
clone_size: few
d_call: NA
j_call: TRBJ1-2
cdr3_nt: TGTGCCAGCAGTAACTACGCAACACCCTATGGCTACACCTTC
cdr3_aa: CASSNYATPYGYTF

v_call: TRBV5-1
clone_size: NA
d_call: NA
j_call: TRBJ2-3
cdr3_nt: TGCGCCAGCAGCTTGGGGAGCGGTACAGATACGCAGTATTTT
cdr3_aa: CASSLGSGTDTQYF

v_call: TRBV6-1
clone_size: NA
d_call: NA
j_call: TRBJ1-5
cdr3_nt: TGTGCCAGCAGTGTACAGGGCCTTAAGGATCAGCCCCAGCATTTT
cdr3_aa: CASSVQGLKDQPQHF

v_call: TRBV6-1
clone_size: few
d_call: TRBD1
j_call: TRBJ1-2
cdr3_nt: TGTGCCAGCAGTGAAGCGCTGGGACAGGGGAGGGGCTACACCTTC
cdr3_aa: CASSEALGQGRGYTF

v_call: TRBV5-1
clone_size: NA
d_call: TRBD2
j_call: TRBJ2-3
cdr3_nt: TGCGCCAGCAGCTTATTTCTAGCGGGAGCCACAGATACGCAGTATTTT
cdr3_aa: CASSLFLAGATDTQYF

v_call: TRBV5-4
clone_size: NA
d_call: TRBD1
j_call: TRBJ2-3
cdr3_nt: TGTGCCAGCAGCTCCCCCACAGGGGGAAGGAGTACAGATACGCAGTATTTT
cdr3_aa: CASSSPTGGRSTDTQYF

v_call: TRBV30
clone_size: NA
d_call: NA
j_call: TRBJ1-2
cdr3_nt: TGTGCCTGGAGTTTACTAAGGACAGAGGCCCTAACCTTC
cdr3_aa: CAWSLLRTEALTF

v_call: TRBV6-6
clone_size: NA
d_call: NA
j_call: TRBJ2-7
cdr3_nt: TGTGCCAGCAGGGCCCAGGGGGGTTCCTACGAGCAGTACTTC
cdr3_aa: CASRAQGGSYEQYF

v_call: TRBV19
clone_size: once
d_call: NA
j_call: TRBJ1-1
cdr3_nt: TGTGCCAGTAGTATAGGCCGAGACACTGAAGCTTTCTTT
cdr3_aa: CASSIGRDTEAFF

v_call: TRBV6-5
clone_size: NA
d_call: NA
j_call: TRBJ2-1
cdr3_nt: TGTGCCAGCGGGACACCGTACAATGAGCAGTTCTTC
cdr3_aa: CASGTPYNEQFF

v_call: TRBV11-2
clone_size: once
d_call: NA
j_call: TRBJ1-1
cdr3_nt: TGTGCCAGCAGCTTAATCGGGGGTGCGACTGAAGCTTTCTTT
cdr3_aa: CASSLIGGATEAFF

v_call: TRBV2
clone_size: NA
d_call: TRBD2
j_call: TRBJ2-3
cdr3_nt: TGTGCCAGCAGTGGAAGTAGCGGGAGGGCCCTCCCGCAGTATTTT
cdr3_aa: CASSGSSGRALPQYF

v_call: TRBV5-1
clone_size: NA
d_call: NA
j_call: TRBJ1-5
cdr3_nt: TGCGCCAGCAGCTTGCTCCCAGGGAGCAATCAGCCCCAGCATTTT
cdr3_aa: CASSLLPGSNQPQHF

v_call: TRBV7-3
clone_size: once
d_call: TRBD1
j_call: TRBJ2-5
cdr3_nt: TGTGCCAGCAGCTTCCAGGGGGCCCAAGAGACCCAGTACTTC
cdr3_aa: CASSFQGAQETQYF

v_call: TRBV4-1
clone_size: NA
d_call: TRBD1
j_call: TRBJ1-2
cdr3_nt: TGCGCCAGCAGCCACCGACAGGGGAAGGGCTATGGCTACACCTTC
cdr3_aa: CASSHRQGKGYGYTF

v_call: TRBV4-1
clone_size: NA
d_call: TRBD1
j_call: TRBJ1-5
cdr3_nt: TGCGCCAGCAGCCAAGAGGACAGGGTAGGACAGCCCCAGCATTTT
cdr3_aa: CASSQEDRVGQPQHF

v_call: TRBV9
clone_size: NA
d_call: TRBD1
j_call: TRBJ1-3
cdr3_nt: TGTGCCAGCAGCATTAGGGACAGGGATACTAGAAACACCATATATTTT
cdr3_aa: CASSIRDRDTRNTIYF